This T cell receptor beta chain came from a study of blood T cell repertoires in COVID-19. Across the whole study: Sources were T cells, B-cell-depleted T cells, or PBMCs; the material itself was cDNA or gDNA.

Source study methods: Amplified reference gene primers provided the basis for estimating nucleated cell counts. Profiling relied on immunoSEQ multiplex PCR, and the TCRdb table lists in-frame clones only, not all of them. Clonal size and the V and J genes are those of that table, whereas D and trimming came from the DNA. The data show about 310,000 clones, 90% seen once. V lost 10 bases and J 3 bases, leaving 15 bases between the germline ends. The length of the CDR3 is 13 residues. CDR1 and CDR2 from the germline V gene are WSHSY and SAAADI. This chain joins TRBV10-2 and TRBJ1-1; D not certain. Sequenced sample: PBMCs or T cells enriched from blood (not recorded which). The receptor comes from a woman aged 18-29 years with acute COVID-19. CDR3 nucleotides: TGCGCCACTCGGGGAATCCGGGACACTGAAGCTTTCTTT. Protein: CATRGIRDTEAFF.